The 17 T cell receptor beta chains listed next were all sequenced from one sample in a study of T cell responses to AZD1222 COVID-19 vaccine. Some clones are missing from TCRdb's copy, which holds only in-frame ones; the method was immunoSEQ multiplex PCR. The sample lists 250,000 to 300,000 clones, roughly 93% occurring once. The specimen comprised peripheral blood, sampled 28 days after the second AZD1222 dose. The receptor set was obtained from an adult who received the AZD1222 COVID-19 vaccine.

In the case of this clone: Other DNA variants within this sample encode the same CDR3. The chain couples TRBV2 to TRBJ2-1; TRBD1 matches 11 bases. Germline assignment: CDR1 SNHLY and CDR2 FYNNEI. V was pared by 7 bases and J by 3 bases, with 2 bases of the junction left unmatched. This CDR3 spans 14 amino acids. DNA for the CDR3: TGTGCCAGCACCGGGACAGGGGGCTACAATGAGCAGTTCTTC. Protein sequence: CASTGTGGYNEQFF.

This clone came up once. The chain couples TRBV2 to TRBJ2-1; a weak D match, TRBD2 (5 bases). CDR1 and CDR2 from the germline V gene are SNHLY and FYNNEI. The CDR3 has 13 amino acids. Trimming stripped 7 bases from V and 10 bases from J, with 17 bases between. CDR3 residues: CASTLGLAEEQFF. The CDR3 coding sequence is TGTGCCAGCACCCTCGGGCTAGCAGAGGAGCAGTTCTTC.

This chain joins TRBV30 and TRBJ2-3, with a possible D match to TRBD1 (6 bases). This CDR3 region has 13 residues. V gave up 2 bases and J gave up 7 bases, with 13 bases separating them. Germline loops: CDR1 GTSNPN, CDR2 SVGIG (reference sequence). The CDR3 DNA is TGTGCCTGGAGTTACAGGGACACGTATACGCAGTATTTT. This sequence encodes CAWSYRDTYTQYF. The whole variable domain, remainder taken from reference TRBV30 and TRBJ2-3, is SQTIHQWPATLVQPVGSPLSLECTVEGTSNPNLYWYRQAAGRGLQLLFYSVGIGQISSEVPQNLSASRPQDRQFILSSKKLLLSDSGFYLCAWSYRDTYTQYFGPGTRLTVL.

This chain joins TRBV18 and TRBJ1-1, with D possibly matching TRBD1 (6 bases). CDR1 KGHSH and CDR2 LQKENI come from the germline V gene. V was clipped by 5 bases and J by 6 bases, with 13 bases between them. The CDR3 loop spans 13 amino acids. The CDR3 DNA sequence: TGTGCCAGCTCATTGACAGGTCGGGCTGAAGCTTTCTTT. Amino acids: CASSLTGRAEAFF.

The chain combines TRBV9 with TRBJ2-7, with TRBD2 as a possible D gene (6 bases). This CDR3 region has 15 residues. Trimming removed 0 bases at V and 3 bases at J, with 13 bases between. The germline CDR1 and CDR2 sequences are SGDLS and YYNGEE. For the CDR3, the DNA is TGTGCCAGCAGCGTAGGATCAGGGAGGATCTACGAGCAGTACTTC. This gives the protein CASSVGSGRIYEQYF.

The V call is TRBV30, the J call TRBJ2-7; 9 nucleotides match TRBD2. CDR3 length equals 14 residues. Germline V gene lookup returns CDR1 GTSNPN and CDR2 SVGIG (reference sequence). Unmatched junction bases numbered 2, after V lost 0 bases and J lost 2 bases. For the CDR3, the DNA is TGTGCCTGGAGTGTTGCGGGAGGGGCCTACGAGCAGTACTTC. It encodes CAWSVAGGAYEQYF.

The chain couples TRBV15 to TRBJ1-6, with D hard to call. The CDR3 length is 16 residues. Per germline, CDR1 LNHNV and CDR2 YYDKDF (reference sequence). Trimming took 0 bases from V and 9 from J, leaving 15 bases between them. The CDR3 nucleotides are TGTGCCACCAGCAGAGAGGAGATCCCCCTATTTTCACCCCTCCACTTT. Encoded protein: CATSREEIPLFSPLHF.

Turning to this clone: The sample has other DNA sequences that encode this CDR3 too. The chain uses TRBV12-3 or TRBV12-4 and TRBJ2-2; D assignment may be TRBD1 or TRBD2 (5 bases each). This CDR3 is built from 12 residues. With 3 bases removed from V and 6 bases from J, the gap between germline ends came to 5 bases. CDR3 amino acids: CASSLGAGELFF. For the CDR3, the DNA is TGTGCCAGCAGTTTGGGGGCCGGGGAGCTGTTTTTT.

The chain is built from TRBV18 and TRBJ2-7, with D unclear. The CDR3 covers 13 residues. V was trimmed by 2 bases and J by 3 bases, leaving 8 bases between them. Germline V gene data show CDR1 as KGHSH and CDR2 as LQKENI. CDR3 protein: CASSPSKDYEQYF. CDR3 bases: TGTGCCAGCTCACCATCGAAAGACTACGAGCAGTACTTC.

The chain couples TRBV18 to TRBJ2-5; 7 bases are shared with TRBD2. The CDR3 totals 15 residues. V lost 0 bases and J lost 5; bases outside the gene matches: 6. Germline V gene sequence: CDR1 KGHSH, CDR2 LQKENI. CDR3 bases: TGTGCCAGCTCACCACCCGGGAGGAGAGGGGAGACCCAGTACTTC. It specifies CASSPPGRRGETQYF. The variable domain in full, completed from reference TRBV18 and TRBJ2-5, reads NAGVMQNPRHLVRRRGQEARLRCSPMKGHSHVYWYRQLPEEGLKFMVYLQKENIIDESGMPKERFSAEFPKEGPSILRIQQVVRGDSAAYFCASSPPGRRGETQYFGPGTRLLVL.

The V and J genes are TRBV6-1 and TRBJ1-2, with a weak D call TRBD1 (5 bases). Trimming stripped 0 bases from V and 5 bases from J, with 16 bases between. Germline CDR1 MNHNS, CDR2 SASEGT. The CDR3 contains 16 residues. CDR3 sequence: CASSEASAVGGYGYTF. The CDR3 nucleotides are TGTGCCAGCAGTGAAGCGTCGGCAGTGGGGGGGTATGGCTACACCTTC.

The chain links TRBV28 to TRBJ2-2; the match to TRBD2 covers 9 bases. This CDR3 has 14 amino acids. The J segment lost 0 bases and the V segment lost 10 bases, leaving 3 bases of the junction unmatched. Per the germline V gene, CDR1 is MDHEN and CDR2 is SYDVKM. The CDR3 reads CATQREANTGELFF. CDR3 DNA sequence: TGTGCCACCCAGCGGGAGGCGAACACCGGGGAGCTGTTTTTT.

CDR3 sequence (DNA): TGTGCCAGCAGTAGGGGACTTACGAACACTGAAGCTTTCTTT. Its protein product is CASSRGLTNTEAFF. The chain links TRBV6-5 to TRBJ1-1; D possibly corresponds to TRBD1 (5 bases). The CDR3 spans 14 residues. Germline V gene sequence: CDR1 MNHEY, CDR2 SVGAGI. Between the trimmed V and J ends, which lost 5 bases and 1 base, there was a span of 11 bases.

The chain is built from TRBV3-1 (or the pseudogene TRBV3-2) and TRBJ1-1, with unresolved D. The V gene lost 1 base and the J gene lost 6 bases, with 9 bases spanning the gap. The germline CDR1 and CDR2 sequences are LGHDT and YNNKEL (reference sequence). The CDR3 contains 13 residues. CDR3 residues: CASSQGDTSEAFF. Here the CDR3 DNA reads TGTGCCAGCAGCCAAGGAGATACCTCTGAAGCTTTCTTT.

This clone was seen once. The chain is built from TRBV7-9 and TRBJ2-1; TRBD2 aligns across 10 bases. The germline V gene encodes CDR1 SEHNR and CDR2 FQNEAQ (reference sequence). The junction had 9 bases not matched to a gene; V was cut back by 4 bases and J by 0 bases. There are 18 residues in the CDR3. The CDR3 reads CASSSLAGDPSSYNEQFF. CDR3 DNA sequence: TGTGCCAGCAGCTCGCTAGCGGGGGACCCGAGCTCCTACAATGAGCAGTTCTTC.

The chain has TRBV18 and TRBJ1-6, with 8 bases that match TRBD1. The J segment lost 5 bases and the V segment lost 3 bases, leaving 9 bases of the junction unmatched. The CDR3 extends over 17 amino acids. The germline CDR1 and CDR2 sequences are KGHSH and LQKENI. The DNA of the CDR3 is TGTGCCAGCTCACCGCTCGGGACAGGCGTCAATAATTCACCCCTCCACTTT. Amino acid sequence: CASSPLGTGVNNSPLHF.

The V call is TRBV18, the J call TRBJ2-5, with 9 positions matching TRBD1. The germline gives CDR1 KGHSH, CDR2 LQKENI. The CDR3 is 15 residues long. Trimming took 4 bases from V and 4 from J; bases not matched to a gene: 7. The CDR3 spells CASSRTTGGGETQYF. The CDR3, as DNA: TGTGCCAGCTCACGAACCACAGGGGGCGGAGAGACCCAGTACTTC.